This T cell receptor beta chain was profiled in a study of blood T cell repertoires in COVID-19. Profiling relied on immunoSEQ multiplex PCR, and the TCRdb table lists in-frame clones only, not all of them. The sample holds under 150,000 clones, over 65% seen once. The germline V gene has CDR1 LNHDA and CDR2 SQIVND (reference sequence). The CDR3 consists of 14 residues. V shed 4 bases, J shed 4 bases, and the junction held 3 bases outside the gene matches. The chain recombines TRBV19 with TRBJ2-1, with TRBD2 matching 8 bases. The receptor was derived from a woman aged 40 to 50 with acute or convalescent COVID-19. Sequencing was performed on peripheral blood. The CDR3 sequence is CASSTAGGYNEQFF. CDR3 coding DNA: TGTGCCAGTAGTACTGCGGGGGGTTACAATGAGCAGTTCTTC.